These 9 T cell receptor beta chains share one sample of origin, sequenced in a study of T cells in Graves' hyperthyroidism and ophthalmopathy. Amplified regions were TCR beta CDR3 sequences from RNA transcripts. First-round RT-PCR of the TCR CDR3 relied on the HTBI primer set. TCRdb ran MiXCR on the multiplex PCR reads and lists one entry per CDR3 protein. The repertoire holds about 400,000 distinct CDR3 sequences, with under 15% as singletons. Sequencing was done on a sample of blood. The receptors were sampled from a woman in her 30s with Graves' hyperthyroidism.

This clonotype was observed at least ten times. The chain couples TRBV18 to TRBJ2-7; 9 bases line up with TRBD1. Trimming removed 5 bases from V and 0 bases from J; junction bases left unmatched: 5. CDR3 length: 15 amino acids. The V gene's germline CDR1 is KGHSH and CDR2 LQKENI. CDR3 in amino acids: CASSEQGAASYEQYF. The CDR3, as DNA: TGTGCCAGCTCAGAACAGGGGGCTGCCTCCTACGAGCAGTACTTC. The variable domain in full, with the rest retrieved from reference TRBV18 and TRBJ2-7, is NAGVMQNPRHLVRRRGQEARLRCSPMKGHSHVYWYRQLPEEGLKFMVYLQKENIIDESGMPKERFSAEFPKEGPSILRIQQVVRGDSAAYFCASSEQGAASYEQYFGPGTRLTVT.

The V gene is TRBV6-2 or TRBV6-3, the J gene TRBJ1-2, with a weak D call TRBD1 (5 bases). Germline V gene sequence: CDR1 MNHEY, CDR2 SVGEGT. Trimming took off 2 bases at V and 8 bases at J, with 12 bases between the two ends. The CDR3 covers 13 residues. CDR3 region: CASSYEGNGGYTF. CDR3 nucleotides: TGTGCCAGCAGTTACGAGGGGAATGGCGGCTACACCTTC.

This clonotype was observed a few times. The V and J genes are TRBV7-9 and TRBJ1-1, with 9 bases that match TRBD1. CDR1 is SEHNR, CDR2 FQNEAQ, per germline (reference sequence). J gave up 5 bases and V 5 bases, and 6 bases lay outside the gene matches. The CDR3 consists of 14 residues. CDR3 residues: CASSPQGADTEAFF. CDR3 nucleotide sequence: TGTGCCAGCAGCCCACAGGGGGCTGATACTGAAGCTTTCTTT.

The sample holds a few counts of this clonotype. The V gene is TRBV4-2, the J gene TRBJ1-1, with 9 positions matching TRBD1. The CDR3 has 17 residues. Germline V gene data show CDR1 as LGHNA and CDR2 as YNFKEQ. Trimming removed 0 bases from V and 4 bases from J; junction bases left unmatched: 9. The CDR3 loop is CASSQDTPGQGGTEAFF. In nucleotides, the CDR3 is TGTGCCAGCAGCCAAGATACACCGGGACAGGGCGGCACTGAAGCTTTCTTT.

Remarks on this clonotype: Because it lacks the conserved phenylalanine or tryptophan at the end, this CDR3 is likely a read error. The chain links TRBV6-2 or TRBV6-3 to TRBJ1-5, with D possibly being TRBD1 (5 bases). Germline CDR1 is MNHEY and CDR2 is SVGEGT. The CDR3 is 12 residues long. V gave up 5 bases and J gave up 5 bases, with 7 bases separating them. The CDR3 DNA reads as TGTGCCAGCAGTGGAGGGGATCAGCCCCAGCATCTT. Its translation is CASSGGDQPQHL.

This clonotype was found many times. This chain connects TRBV3-1 to TRBJ2-7; 8 bases match TRBD2. The trim removed 4 bases at V and 6 bases at J, leaving 8 bases unmatched. The germline CDR1 and CDR2 sequences are LGHDT and YNNKEL (reference sequence). The CDR3 is made up of 14 amino acids. The CDR3 nucleotides read TGTGCCAGCAGCCCAGGAGTCCGGGGGGGCGAGCAGTACTTC. The encoded protein is CASSPGVRGGEQYF.

This clonotype was counted many times. This sequence joins TRBV3-1 and TRBJ2-1; D ambiguous. With 2 bases removed from V and 9 bases from J, the gap between germline ends came to 14 bases. This CDR3 is 14 amino acids long. Germline V gives CDR1 LGHDT, CDR2 YNNKEL (reference sequence). The CDR3 DNA reads TGTGCCAGCAGCCAAATTTACGCGCGAACTGAGCAGTTCTTC. This encodes CASSQIYARTEQFF.

The rearrangement uses TRBV28 and TRBJ2-1; the match to TRBD2 covers 14 bases. CDR1 and CDR2 from the germline V gene are MDHEN and SYDVKM. This CDR3 region has 17 residues. V dropped 8 bases and J dropped 0; count of bases not matched to a gene: 6. This chain's CDR3 is CASVGTSGSGSYNEQFF. The DNA for the CDR3 is TGTGCCAGCGTTGGGACTAGCGGGAGTGGCTCCTACAATGAGCAGTTCTTC.

The chain is built from TRBV2 and TRBJ2-3; TRBD2 matches at 16 bases. Germline-derived CDR1 and CDR2 are SNHLY and FYNNEI. The CDR3 sequence is 17 residues long. Germline trimming cut 7 bases from V and 7 bases from J; bases unmatched to any gene: 11. DNA of the CDR3: TGTGCCAGCATCTTCGGGACTAGCGGGAGGGATTTCTATACGCAGTATTTT. Protein sequence: CASIFGTSGRDFYTQYF.